This TCR beta chain is from a study of blood T cell repertoires in COVID-19. Whole-study context: The origin of the acute and convalescent COVID-19 samples was the United States, Italy and Spain. The analysed material was cDNA or gDNA that came from T cells, B-cell-depleted T cells, or PBMCs.

The germline CDR1 and CDR2 sequences are MDHEN and SYDVKM. This CDR3 is 14 amino acids long. V was clipped by 6 bases and J by 7 bases; unmatched bases: 11. Authors' analysis steps: Amplifying reference gene primers gave estimates of nucleated cell counts. This table comes from immunoSEQ multiplex PCR, and its TCRdb copy is limited to in-frame clones, with some not included. That table furnishes V, J and clone size, whereas the DNA furnished D and trimming. The sample records 160,000 or so clones, about 88% being singletons. The chain recombines TRBV28 with TRBJ2-7, with 8 bases lining up with TRBD1. This TCR was recovered from a woman older than 75 with acute or convalescent COVID-19. Sequenced input: peripheral blood. The CDR3 nucleotides read TGTGCCAGCAGAACTCCGGGACAGGTGGGGGAGCAGTACTTC. Residues: CASRTPGQVGEQYF.